This paragraph covers one T cell receptor (beta chain) sequence. The antigen it binds to is not known. There are no base qualities to consult, and no much larger clone falls within one base. Trimming leaves V shorter by 3 bases and J shorter by 4 bases, with the junction holding 5 bases beyond the gene matches. CDR1 SGHRS and CDR2 YFSETQ are derived from the germline V gene. Spanning cysteine to phenylalanine, the CDR3 consists of 15 amino acids. Left in the record is the CDR3 DNA by itself, 45 bases read in frame from the first base. This record belongs to a study of CD8+CD57+ T cells in acquired aplastic anemia (dated by TCRdb to 2016 to 2019). Broadly, across the study: Extracted DNA from sorted CD4+ and CD8+ cells averaged around 3.2 ug, ranging from roughly 0.17 to 27.4 ug. CD8+CD57+ expansion was defined as a frequency above the mean frequency observed in healthy subjects.

Expansion of CD8+CD57+ cells had been shown by flow cytometry in the patients chosen for sequencing. Every patient had a diagnosis of severe acquired aplastic anemia based on International Study of Aplastic Anemia and Agranulocytosis and Camitta criteria. No therapy had been received by the patients at the time of blood sampling. In this study, sorted CD4+ and CD8+ T cells from the blood of healthy subjects and of severe aplastic anemia patients had their TCR repertoires deep-sequenced. Patients were enrolled under clinicaltrials.gov protocols 00001620, 01623167, 00001397, 00071045, 00081523 and 00961064 in the USA. Ficoll-Paque density gradient centrifugation was used to isolate peripheral blood mononuclear cells. Before DNA extraction, CD4+ and CD8+ T cells were sorted by FACS or by magnetic beads. Profiling of TCR beta VDJ combinations and CDR3 sequences used genomic DNA as the template. An Illumina HiSeq 2000 was the platform used for TCR repertoire sequencing. In the authors' own workflow: TRBV/TRBJ rearrangement plots, CDR3 size and DJ length profiles, and Simpson's diversity index were used to evaluate the repertoires. Whichever DNA sequence was most abundant in the deep sequencing data was defined as the immunodominant clone. CDR3 amino acid sequences were screened for sharing across subjects and compared with published repertoires and the VDJdb database. Starting from the raw public reads, TCRdb applied fastp trimming at Q25, assembled clones with MiXCR and retained in-frame beta chains. Each CDR3 protein gets just one entry, which takes the most common genes and DNA from the rows behind it. These V and J calls originate from TCRdb's pipeline instead of the authors' own analysis. This sample is represented by 150,000 or so distinct CDR3 sequences; 45% to 55% of them were singletons. The ten largest clones capture 0.85% to 1.2% of the sample.

The research as a whole found: Although 25 to 30 CD8+ CDR3 sequences were shared by patients and controls, these sequences appeared highly expressed in patients and within the immunodominant clones of patients. Between patients and healthy controls, no significant difference in CD8+ Simpson's diversity was found (P=0.060).

Recombination joined TRBV5-1 with TRBJ2-2, with TRBD2 matching 8 junction bases. This clonotype was sampled from a human donor with aplastic anemia. The source material was sorted CD4+, CD8+, or CD8+CD57+ T cells (not recorded which) from PBMCs. Here the CDR3 is given as CASSSLAVVTGELFF. In nucleotide form, the sequence is TGCGCCAGCAGCTCACTAGCGGTAGTCACCGGGGAGCTGTTTTTT.